Presented here are 22 T cell receptor beta chains from one specimen sequenced in a study of shared clonotypes between healthy human individuals. The assay was immunoSEQ multiplex PCR, and TCRdb's table has in-frame clones only and misses some. The data hold about 610,000 clones, with about 96% observed a single time. CD45RO-negative cells were positively selected for CCR7, leaving out terminally differentiated effector memory CD45RA+ cells. Sequenced: naive CD8+ T cells sorted from blood. These receptors were obtained from a woman aged 25 to 39 in good health.

V is TRBV7-2 and J is TRBJ2-1; 9 bases are shared with TRBD1. The CDR3 extends over 14 amino acids. Germline lookup yields CDR1 SGHTA and CDR2 FQGNSA. The V and J ends lost 4 bases and 4 bases, in that order; junction bases with no gene match: 2. The CDR3 loop is CASSSGTGYNEQFF. The CDR3 nucleotides are TGTGCCAGCAGCTCCGGGACAGGGTACAATGAGCAGTTCTTC.

The gene calls are TRBV29-1 and TRBJ2-1; 10 bases line up with TRBD2. The CDR3 runs to 18 residues. V lost 1 base and J lost 4; bases outside the gene matches: 13. Germline lookup yields CDR1 SQVTM and CDR2 ANQGSEA. In DNA, the CDR3 is TGCAGCGTTGAAGGGGTACTAGCGGGGAGACGTTGGTACAATGAGCAGTTCTTC. It translates to CSVEGVLAGRRWYNEQFF.

A note on this clone: This sample also contains other DNA sequences that code for the same CDR3. The V call is TRBV7-3, the J call TRBJ2-7, with D possibly called TRBD1 or TRBD2 (5 bases each). Trimming took 3 bases from V and 4 from J, leaving 10 bases between them. The CDR3 runs 13 residues. Per the germline V gene, CDR1 is SGHTA and CDR2 is FQGTGA. The DNA of the CDR3 is TGTGCCAGCAGCTTTGGGACGGGGTACGAGCAGTACTTC. It encodes CASSFGTGYEQYF.

The V call is TRBV11-2, the J call TRBJ2-3, with 12 bases identical to TRBD2. The CDR3 covers 17 residues. V shed 0 bases and J 3 bases; nucleotides not matched to a gene: 4. Germline assignment: CDR1 SGHAT and CDR2 FQNNGV. CDR3 nucleotide sequence: TGTGCCAGCAGCTTAGATCTGACTAGCGGGAGAACAGATACGCAGTATTTT. It translates to CASSLDLTSGRTDTQYF. The whole variable domain, filled in from reference TRBV11-2 and TRBJ2-3, reads EAGVAQSPRYKIIEKRQSVAFWCNPISGHATLYWYQQILGQGPKLLIQFQNNGVVDDSQLPKDRFSAERLKGVDSTLKIQPAKLEDSAVYLCASSLDLTSGRTDTQYFGPGTRLTVL.

A single count supports this clone. The chain employs TRBV4-1 and TRBJ2-5, with D perhaps TRBD1 (6 bases). The CDR3 contains 15 residues. The germline V gene encodes CDR1 MGHRA and CDR2 YSYEKL. V dropped 0 bases and J dropped 4 bases, with 12 bases sitting between them. The CDR3 DNA follows: TGCGCCAGCAGCCAAGATCGGATACAGGGAGAGACCCAGTACTTC. Its translation is CASSQDRIQGETQYF.

The chain is built from TRBV28 and TRBJ2-7; TRBD2 aligns across 8 bases. The V gene's germline CDR1 is MDHEN and CDR2 SYDVKM. This CDR3 has 14 residues. V was clipped by 8 bases and J by 3 bases; unmatched bases: 9. CDR3 bases: TGTGCCAGCGGCGGACTAGCCGCCTACTACGAGCAGTACTTC. Protein sequence: CASGGLAAYYEQYF.

This chain joins TRBV19 and TRBJ1-5, with D hard to call. This CDR3 region has 16 residues. V lost 2 bases, J lost 0 bases, and 11 bases lay in between. Germline assignment: CDR1 LNHDA and CDR2 SQIVND (reference sequence). CDR3 in amino acids: CASSINILSSNQPQHF. The CDR3 DNA is TGTGCCAGTAGTATAAACATTTTGTCTAGCAATCAGCCCCAGCATTTT.

This clone was counted a single time. The rearrangement links TRBV2 to TRBJ2-5; perhaps D is TRBD1 or TRBD2 (5 bases each). The length of the CDR3 is 16 residues. Deletions cut 7 bases from V and 5 bases from J, with 23 bases between. Looked up from germline, CDR1 is SNHLY and CDR2 is FYNNEI. CDR3 sequence (DNA): TGTGCCAGCACCCCAAGGGGACCTTGGGTACGGGAGACCCAGTACTTC. Translated, it gives CASTPRGPWVRETQYF.

This clone was counted once. V and J are TRBV10-3 and TRBJ1-5, with D perhaps TRBD1 (5 bases). The V gene lost 8 bases and the J gene lost 3 bases, with 11 bases spanning the gap. Germline-derived CDR1 and CDR2 are ENHRY and SYGVKD. CDR3 length: 13 amino acids. The CDR3 is CAIGTDNNQPQHF. For the CDR3, the DNA is TGTGCCATCGGGACTGATAACAATCAGCCCCAGCATTTT.

Details on this clone: Additional DNA sequences in this sample encode the identical CDR3. This chain joins TRBV27 and TRBJ1-5; D is unresolved. Per the germline V gene, CDR1 is MNHEY and CDR2 is SMNVEV (reference sequence). Trimming stripped 3 bases from V and 4 bases from J, with 4 bases between. The CDR3 covers 12 residues. In nucleotides, the CDR3 is TGTGCCAGCAGTTTCCCGAATCAGCCCCAGCATTTT. Translation: CASSFPNQPQHF.

CDR3 residues: CASGPKQDRDYGYTF. The CDR3 DNA reads as TGTGCCAGCGGTCCCAAGCAGGACAGGGACTATGGCTACACCTTC. The V and J genes are TRBV6-1 and TRBJ1-2; 8 positions agree with TRBD1. J was trimmed by 3 bases and V by 8 bases; bases with no gene match: 11. Per the germline V gene, CDR1 is MNHNS and CDR2 is SASEGT. The CDR3 contains 15 residues.

The chain is built from TRBV6-5 and TRBJ2-5; D is perhaps TRBD2 (6 bases). This CDR3 is 13 amino acids long. V was cut by 2 bases and J by 4 bases, with 8 bases left in between. Germline CDR1 reads MNHEY; CDR2 reads SVGAGI. Here the CDR3 DNA reads TGTGCCAGCAGTTACGGGAGGATAGAGACCCAGTACTTC. This gives the protein CASSYGRIETQYF.

V and J are TRBV6-5 and TRBJ2-5; TRBD1 aligns across 8 bases. V was clipped by 0 bases and J by 4 bases; unmatched bases: 4. The germline CDR1 and CDR2 sequences are MNHEY and SVGAGI. The CDR3 consists of 15 residues. The CDR3: CASSYSGTGRETQYF. The CDR3 bases are TGTGCCAGCAGTTACTCAGGGACAGGAAGAGAGACCCAGTACTTC.

The chain links TRBV4-1 to TRBJ1-1; a possible D gene is TRBD1 (6 bases). Germline loops: CDR1 MGHRA, CDR2 YSYEKL. The CDR3 consists of 15 residues. The V end lost 0 bases, the J end lost 1 base, and 9 bases lay between the germline ends. CDR3: CASSQDPGANTEAFF. The CDR3 DNA is TGCGCCAGCAGCCAAGACCCGGGGGCGAACACTGAAGCTTTCTTT.

This clone was counted between two and nine times. Other DNA sequences from this sample encode an identical CDR3 as well. The chain carries TRBV9 and TRBJ1-1, with D uncertain. The CDR3 is 13 amino acids. Germline CDR1 and CDR2: SGDLS and YYNGEE. V was shortened by 0 bases and J by 3 bases, with 6 bases between the two germline ends. In DNA form, the CDR3 reads TGTGCCAGCAGCGTAGGGGGTCACACTGAAGCTTTCTTT. The encoded protein is CASSVGGHTEAFF.

The rearrangement links TRBV4-1 to TRBJ1-6, with unresolved D. CDR3 length: 16 residues. Germline lookup yields CDR1 MGHRA and CDR2 YSYEKL. With 0 bases removed from V and 13 bases from J, the gap between germline ends came to 19 bases. The CDR3 reads CASSQDGIDRGPPLHF. CDR3 bases: TGCGCCAGCAGCCAAGACGGCATCGATCGAGGGCCGCCCCTCCACTTT.

The rearrangement uses TRBV28 and TRBJ2-7, with D perhaps TRBD2 (5 bases). The CDR3 covers 14 residues. The V and J ends lost 5 bases and 3 bases respectively, with 14 bases between them. Germline lookup yields CDR1 MDHEN and CDR2 SYDVKM. CDR3 sequence reads: CASSPVAGFYEQYF. The CDR3 DNA reads as TGTGCCAGCAGTCCGGTGGCGGGCTTCTACGAGCAGTACTTC.

This chain joins TRBV28 and TRBJ2-7; D possibly uses TRBD1 or TRBD2 (5 bases each). There are 17 residues in the CDR3. V gave up 1 base and J gave up 0 bases, with 16 bases separating them. CDR1 is MDHEN, CDR2 SYDVKM, per germline. The CDR3 spells CASSLFGASVNSYEQYF. For the CDR3, the DNA is TGTGCCAGCAGTTTATTCGGGGCGTCTGTGAACTCCTACGAGCAGTACTTC.

The chain couples TRBV9 to TRBJ1-6, with D possibly matching TRBD1 (6 bases). The CDR3 sequence is 13 residues long. V lost 4 bases and J lost 9, with 11 bases in between. Germline assignment: CDR1 SGDLS and CDR2 YYNGEE. In nucleotides, the CDR3 is TGTGCCAGCAGCCTTACAGGGTTTTCACCCCTCCACTTT. The encoded protein is CASSLTGFSPLHF.

The J gene is TRBJ2-7, the V gene TRBV27; 7 bases fit TRBD1. The CDR3 has 14 amino acids. Trimming took 3 bases from V and 3 from J; bases not matched to a gene: 5. Germline values: CDR1 MNHEY, CDR2 SMNVEV (reference sequence). This chain's CDR3 is CASSFVPGGYEQYF. CDR3 nucleotide sequence: TGTGCCAGCAGTTTCGTGCCAGGGGGCTACGAGCAGTACTTC.

CDR3 DNA sequence: TGTGCCACCAGCACCTCCTACTATAGCAATCAGCCCCAGCATTTT. It specifies CATSTSYYSNQPQHF. This sequence joins TRBV15 and TRBJ1-5; D uncertain. Germline V gives CDR1 LNHNV, CDR2 YYDKDF (reference sequence). The CDR3 loop spans 15 amino acids. V lost 4 bases and J 0 bases, leaving 10 bases between the germline ends. Complete variable domain (other parts from reference TRBV15 and TRBJ1-5): DAMVIQNPRYQVTQFGKPVTLSCSQTLNHNVMYWYQQKSSQAPKLLFHYYDKDFNNEADTPDNFQSRRPNTSFCFLDIRSPGLGDTAMYLCATSTSYYSNQPQHFGDGTRLSIL.

This chain links TRBV6-5 with TRBJ1-2; D remains unclear. From germline, CDR1 is MNHEY and CDR2 SVGAGI. The length of the CDR3 is 13 residues. V lost 4 bases to trimming and J lost 2 bases, with 8 bases between them. Here the CDR3 reads CASSSALNYGYTF. As DNA, the CDR3 is TGTGCCAGCAGTTCCGCACTAAACTATGGCTACACCTTC.